This T cell receptor (beta chain) was obtained from a study of T-cell reconstitution after alpha-beta-depleted transplantation in children. This clonotype was found many times. TCRbeta library construction was performed incorporating unique molecular identifiers. Each CDR3 protein gets one entry after TCRdb re-called the PCR reads with MiXCR. The sample shows around 270,000 distinct CDR3 sequences, around 10% of them seen only once. This CDR3 comprises 11 residues. V was shortened by 2 bases and J by 13 bases, with 11 bases between the two germline ends. The material sequenced was PBMCs, taken before TCRalphabeta/CD19-depleted stem cell transplant. The TCR comes from a boy less than two years old with acute myeloid leukemia, due to receive a stem cell transplant. The chain is built from TRBV12-3 or TRBV12-4 and TRBJ2-5; D not resolved. CDR3 sequence (DNA): TGTGCCAGCAGTTTAAAGACTCCAATGTACTTC. It translates to CASSLKTPMYF.